What follows are 3 T cell receptor beta chains derived from one specimen sequenced in a study of Graves' ophthalmopathy and Graves' hyperthyroidism. From RNA, the CDR3 regions of TCR beta chains were amplified and sequenced. RT-PCR in the first round used HTBI primers; a second-round multiplex PCR followed. TCRdb re-called the multiplex PCR reads through MiXCR, storing one row per CDR3 protein. This table holds around 170,000 distinct CDR3 sequences, under 40% found once. Input material: peripheral blood. These receptors were collected from a woman aged 40 to 50 with Graves' ophthalmopathy.

The sample holds many counts of this clonotype. This chain uses TRBV5-4 with TRBJ1-2, with 11 bases aligning to TRBD1. This CDR3 region has 14 residues. Trimming cost V 4 bases and J 4 bases; bases outside gene matches: 3. Germline V gives CDR1 SGHNT, CDR2 YYREEE (reference sequence). CDR3 coding DNA: TGTGCCAGCAGCGGGACAGGGGGTACCTATGGCTACACCTTC. Protein: CASSGTGGTYGYTF.

J is TRBJ2-7 and V is TRBV25-1; 7 bases align to TRBD2. Trimming cost V 0 bases and J 5 bases; bases outside gene matches: 4. This CDR3 spans 14 amino acids. Looked up from germline, CDR1 is MGHDK and CDR2 is SYGVNS. The CDR3 DNA is TGTGCCAGCAGTGAATATAGGACTAGTCACGAGCAGTACTTC. Its translation: CASSEYRTSHEQYF.

The table lists this clonotype with many counts. The chain recombines TRBV28 with TRBJ2-7; 12 nucleotides line up with TRBD1. V lost 1 base, J lost 6 bases, and 4 bases stayed unmatched. Per the germline V gene, CDR1 is MDHEN and CDR2 is SYDVKM. CDR3 length: 15 residues. CDR3 sequence reads: CASSLSGTGGFEQYF. CDR3 nucleotides: TGTGCCAGCAGTTTATCCGGGACAGGGGGCTTCGAGCAGTACTTC.